This paragraph covers one T cell receptor beta chain sequence. The antigen remains unidentified. With 5 bases removed from V and 5 bases from J, the gap between germline ends came to 16 bases. The CDR3 sequence is 15 residues long. In germline, CDR1 is SGHVS, CDR2 FNYEAQ. This entry is derived from a study of T cell repertoires in cytomegalovirus infection. TCRdb re-analysed the reads in MiXCR, keeping a single row per CDR3 protein. The sample holds around 770,000 distinct CDR3 sequences, about 29% seen once. The chain is built from TRBV7-6 and TRBJ1-5; D may be TRBD1 (5 bases). Sample: cultured CD8+ T cells from PBMCs, taken from culture after CMV antigen stimulation. The source of this sequence is a human donor in good health (CMV status not recorded). Some clones in this sample may be carry-over from other donors' samples. This CDR3 reads CASSLSWGNDQPQHF. For the CDR3, the DNA is TGTGCCAGCAGCCTGTCTTGGGGGAACGATCAGCCCCAGCATTTT.